These 29 T cell receptor beta chains were all obtained from the same sample, sequenced in a study of T cells in localized non-small cell lung cancer. The table came from immunoSEQ multiplex PCR; TCRdb's copy has only in-frame clones and leaves some out. The sample lists about 40,000 clones, more than 85% seen once, with roughly a tenth in the top ten. The sequencing used PBMCs, collected before any cancer treatment. The origin of the receptors is a woman aged 40-70 years with stage II lung adenocarcinoma.

This chain joins TRBV7-9 and TRBJ1-2; D uncertain. CDR3 length: 16 amino acids. V was pared by 2 bases and J by 0 bases, with 13 bases between. The V gene's germline CDR1 is SEHNR and CDR2 FQNEAQ (reference sequence). CDR3 protein: CASSLTSRVTNYGYTF. The CDR3 DNA is TGTGCCAGCAGCTTAACAAGTAGGGTCACTAACTATGGCTACACCTTC.

The chain employs TRBV5-1 and TRBJ2-5; 13 positions match TRBD2. The V and J ends lost 0 bases and 2 bases, in that order; junction bases with no gene match: 1. This CDR3 has 16 amino acids. The V gene's germline CDR1 is SGHRS and CDR2 YFSETQ. The chain's CDR3 is CASSLGLAGGQETQYF. The CDR3 DNA reads as TGCGCCAGCAGCTTGGGACTAGCGGGAGGTCAAGAGACCCAGTACTTC.

This chain joins TRBV6-5 and TRBJ2-5; D gene ambiguous. V shed 8 bases and J shed 4 bases, with 14 bases lying between them. CDR3 length: 13 residues. Looked up from germline, CDR1 is MNHEY and CDR2 is SVGAGI. The CDR3: CASLRNPRETQYF. In DNA form, the CDR3 reads TGTGCCAGCTTAAGAAACCCCCGAGAGACCCAGTACTTC.

The V call is TRBV19, the J call TRBJ1-4; D might be TRBD1 (6 bases). CDR3 length equals 15 residues. Germline CDR1 is LNHDA and CDR2 is SQIVND (reference sequence). V lost 8 bases and J lost 0, with 13 bases in between. As DNA, the CDR3 is TGTGCCAGTTGTAGGGGGTCGGCAACTAATGAAAAACTGTTTTTT. Protein product: CASCRGSATNEKLFF.

The CDR3 coding sequence is TGTGCCAGTAGTATAGCGGGCAGGGTTAGGACTGAAGCTTTCTTT. Protein: CASSIAGRVRTEAFF. This chain connects TRBV19 to TRBJ1-1; D possibly corresponds to TRBD1 (5 bases). The CDR3 consists of 15 residues. V was shortened by 1 base and J by 5 bases, with 14 bases between the two germline ends. CDR1 and CDR2 (germline): LNHDA, SQIVND (reference sequence).

The chain employs TRBV6-1 and TRBJ2-5; tentative D call: TRBD2 (5 bases). The germline CDR1 and CDR2 sequences are MNHNS and SASEGT. The ends were cut back, 1 base at V and 5 bases at J, with 14 bases in the middle. The CDR3 sequence is 15 residues long. CDR3 sequence: CASSEVRGGWETQYF. In DNA, the CDR3 is TGTGCCAGCAGTGAAGTTCGGGGTGGGTGGGAGACCCAGTACTTC.

The chain employs TRBV28 and TRBJ1-2, with 7 positions matching TRBD1. Germline values: CDR1 MDHEN, CDR2 SYDVKM. J lost 3 bases, V lost 5 bases, and 0 bases had no gene match. The CDR3 is 12 residues long. CDR3: CASSGTDYGYTF. CDR3 coding DNA: TGTGCCAGCAGTGGGACAGACTATGGCTACACCTTC.

The genes are TRBV7-9 and TRBJ2-5, with TRBD1 matching over 7 bases. The CDR3 sequence is 14 residues long. V was pared by 6 bases and J by 1 base, with 5 bases of the junction left unmatched. Germline V CDR1 and CDR2: SEHNR, FQNEAQ (reference sequence). The CDR3 sequence: CASRLGQLQETQYF. In nucleotides, the CDR3 is TGTGCCAGCAGGCTGGGACAGCTCCAAGAGACCCAGTACTTC.

This sequence joins TRBV7-9 and TRBJ2-3; 8 bases fit TRBD2. Germline loops: CDR1 SEHNR, CDR2 FQNEAQ (reference sequence). The trim removed 0 bases at V and 6 bases at J, leaving 8 bases unmatched. The CDR3 sequence is 16 residues long. The CDR3 protein is CASSLAVGGVPDTQYF. The CDR3 bases are TGTGCCAGCAGCTTAGCTGTCGGGGGGGTCCCGGATACGCAGTATTTT.

The rearrangement joins TRBV6-5 to TRBJ2-1, with 13 bases fitting TRBD2. CDR1 and CDR2 from the germline V gene are MNHEY and SVGAGI. The V and J ends lost 8 bases and 8 bases, in that order; junction bases with no gene match: 3. This CDR3 comprises 13 residues. The CDR3 DNA reads as TGTGCCAGCGGACTAGCGGGGGTTTATGAGCAGTTCTTC. Protein sequence: CASGLAGVYEQFF.

This rearrangement joins TRBV19 to TRBJ1-1; possibly TRBD1 for D (5 bases). This CDR3 region has 15 residues. Germline V gene lookup returns CDR1 LNHDA and CDR2 SQIVND (reference sequence). The V gene lost 7 bases and the J gene lost 4 bases, with 19 bases spanning the gap. CDR3: CASNDRGVGGTEAFF. CDR3 coding DNA: TGTGCCAGTAACGATCGGGGCGTGGGCGGCACTGAAGCTTTCTTT.

This chain links TRBV5-1 with TRBJ1-5; D gene ambiguous. The CDR3 extends over 13 amino acids. Germline CDR1 SGHRS, CDR2 YFSETQ. V lost 0 bases and J lost 9, with 10 bases in between. The CDR3 DNA sequence: TGCGCCAGCAGCTTGGACGGACCGGGGCCCCAGCATTTT. Translation: CASSLDGPGPQHF.

The CDR3 DNA sequence: TGTGCCAGCAGCCCATACAGGGGAGCTGAAGCTTTCTTT. Its translation is CASSPYRGAEAFF. The rearrangement joins TRBV6-6 to TRBJ1-1; 7 nucleotides align to TRBD1. Germline values: CDR1 MNHNY, CDR2 SVGAGI (reference sequence). This CDR3 contains 13 residues. The ends lost 6 bases at V and 6 bases at J; junction bases unmatched: 7.

The chain combines TRBV7-9 with TRBJ2-3; D perhaps matches TRBD2 (6 bases). The germline V gene has CDR1 SEHNR and CDR2 FQNEAQ (reference sequence). The CDR3 loop spans 13 amino acids. Trimming stripped 4 bases from V and 4 bases from J, with 9 bases between. The CDR3 coding sequence is TGTGCCAGCAGCTCTAGCGCCGCAGATACGCAGTATTTT. Residues: CASSSSAADTQYF.

The chain recombines TRBV19 with TRBJ2-7; 9 nucleotides agree with TRBD1. Germline values: CDR1 LNHDA, CDR2 SQIVND (reference sequence). Losses at the gene ends were 5 bases for V and 0 bases for J; bases not matched to a gene: 5. The CDR3 has 15 amino acids. CDR3 loop: CASSPGTGSSYEQYF. The CDR3 DNA reads TGTGCCAGTAGTCCGGGGACAGGGAGCTCCTACGAGCAGTACTTC. Together with reference TRBV19 and TRBJ2-7, the CDR3 gives the full variable domain: DGGITQSPKYLFRKEGQNVTLSCEQNLNHDAMYWYRQDPGQGLRLIYYSQIVNDFQKGDIAEGYSVSREKKESFPLTVTSAQKNPTAFYLCASSPGTGSSYEQYFGPGTRLTVT.

The gene calls are TRBV29-1 and TRBJ2-3; 12 bases line up with TRBD1. Germline V gene lookup returns CDR1 SQVTM and CDR2 ANQGSEA. The trim removed 0 bases at V and 5 bases at J, leaving 9 bases unmatched. This CDR3 has 17 residues. The CDR3 bases are TGCAGCGTTGAAGACGGCGGGGACAGGGGGCTCGTAGATACGCAGTATTTT. Translated, it gives CSVEDGGDRGLVDTQYF.

J is TRBJ1-1 and V is TRBV27; a weak D match, TRBD1 (6 bases). The CDR3 has 14 residues. Deletions cut 5 bases from V and 3 bases from J, with 13 bases between. Germline V gene sequence: CDR1 MNHEY, CDR2 SMNVEV (reference sequence). Written as DNA, the CDR3 is TGTGCCAGCAGTCGTAACAGGGTGGACACTGAAGCTTTCTTT. Translated: CASSRNRVDTEAFF.

Written as DNA, the CDR3 is TGTGCCAGCAGTCCCCTAGGACAGTCCATGAACACTGAAGCTTTCTTT. Its translation: CASSPLGQSMNTEAFF. The chain combines TRBV28 with TRBJ1-1, with D possibly matching TRBD1 (6 bases). This CDR3 is 16 amino acids long. Germline loops: CDR1 MDHEN, CDR2 SYDVKM. The V gene lost 5 bases and the J gene lost 0 bases, with 16 bases spanning the gap.

The V gene is TRBV28, the J gene TRBJ2-4, with D perhaps assigned TRBD1 or TRBD2 (5 bases each). This CDR3 has 13 amino acids. V was pared by 9 bases and J by 6 bases, with 15 bases between. Looked up from germline, CDR1 is MDHEN and CDR2 is SYDVKM. This chain's CDR3 is CASGASGVNIQYF. The CDR3 bases are TGTGCCAGTGGGGCATCCGGGGTAAACATTCAGTACTTC.

The chain couples TRBV28 to TRBJ1-5; D not resolved. Trimming cost V 2 bases and J 3 bases, with 11 bases left between them. The CDR3 sequence is 15 residues long. Germline V gives CDR1 MDHEN, CDR2 SYDVKM. This CDR3 is CASSLAGRFNQPQHF. The CDR3 DNA reads TGTGCCAGCAGTTTAGCCGGACGGTTCAATCAGCCCCAGCATTTT.

The V call is TRBV6-5, the J call TRBJ1-3; D not certain. CDR1 is MNHEY, CDR2 SVGAGI, per germline. With 6 bases removed from V and 0 bases from J, the gap between germline ends came to 9 bases. The CDR3 is 14 residues long. CDR3 loop: CASSLVGSGNTIYF. The CDR3 coding sequence is TGTGCCAGCAGCCTGGTAGGCTCTGGAAACACCATATATTTT.

The chain carries TRBV6-1 and TRBJ1-1; D call uncertain. CDR3 length equals 15 residues. Trimming cost V 3 bases and J 5 bases, with 16 bases left between them. Germline CDR1 and CDR2: MNHNS and SASEGT. Here the CDR3 DNA reads TGTGCCAGCAGTGAGCAGGAGAGACTGGGGACTGAAGCTTTCTTT. The encoded protein is CASSEQERLGTEAFF.

The chain is built from TRBV4-1 and TRBJ2-3; the D is unclear. CDR1 is MGHRA and CDR2 is YSYEKL in the germline V gene. The germline V and J ends were trimmed by 4 bases and 0 bases, with 5 bases remaining between them. This CDR3 spans 13 amino acids. CDR3 DNA: TGCGCCAGCAGCCTGACAAGCACAGATACGCAGTATTTT. The encoded protein is CASSLTSTDTQYF.

The CDR3 bases are TGTGCCAGTACACAGGGACACCCAAATGAAAAACTGTTTTTT. This translates into CASTQGHPNEKLFF. The chain recombines TRBV13 with TRBJ1-4; tentative D call: TRBD1 (6 bases). Trimming shortened V by 9 bases and J by 5 bases, and 16 bases separated the two germline ends. Germline-derived CDR1 and CDR2 are PRHDT and FYEKMQ (reference sequence). This CDR3 spans 14 amino acids.

Comments on this clone: The junction does not match germline at one end; this may be a read error. V usage is TRBV27 and J usage is TRBJ2-5, with D perhaps matching TRBD1 (5 bases). CDR3 length: 11 residues. CDR1 and CDR2 (germline): MNHEY, SMNVEV (reference sequence). The CDR3, as DNA: TGTGCCAGCAGTCCCAATCTGGGGCGCAACTTC. Protein: CASSPNLGRNF.

This sequence joins TRBV19 and TRBJ2-2; D uncertain. Trimming stripped 6 bases from V and 5 bases from J, with 10 bases between. From germline, CDR1 is LNHDA and CDR2 SQIVND (reference sequence). The CDR3 loop spans 13 amino acids. The CDR3 reads CASSKTKTGELFF. The CDR3 DNA reads TGTGCCAGTAGCAAGACAAAGACCGGGGAGCTGTTTTTT. Together with reference TRBV19 and TRBJ2-2, the CDR3 gives the full variable domain: DGGITQSPKYLFRKEGQNVTLSCEQNLNHDAMYWYRQDPGQGLRLIYYSQIVNDFQKGDIAEGYSVSREKKESFPLTVTSAQKNPTAFYLCASSKTKTGELFFGEGSRLTVL.

The rearrangement uses TRBV28 and TRBJ2-7, with D possibly being TRBD1 (6 bases). Germline assignment: CDR1 MDHEN and CDR2 SYDVKM. Trimming shortened V by 8 bases and J by 2 bases, and 19 bases separated the two germline ends. The CDR3 length is 15 residues. This chain's CDR3 is CASGTQGPETYEQYF. The CDR3 coding sequence is TGTGCCAGCGGTACTCAGGGGCCTGAAACCTACGAGCAGTACTTC.

The rearrangement links TRBV7-2 to TRBJ1-2; a possible D gene is TRBD1 (5 bases). Per germline, CDR1 SGHTA and CDR2 FQGNSA. Trimming pared 3 bases from V and 0 bases from J, leaving 5 bases between. The CDR3 contains 13 residues. The CDR3 spells CASSLTANYGYTF. Written as DNA, the CDR3 is TGTGCCAGCAGCTTGACAGCTAACTATGGCTACACCTTC.

V gene TRBV6-6 combines with J gene TRBJ2-2; D is undetermined. The germline V gene has CDR1 MNHNY and CDR2 SVGAGI (reference sequence). The CDR3 totals 13 residues. Trimming stripped 7 bases from V and 7 bases from J, with 13 bases between. DNA for the CDR3: TGTGCCAGCAACGAAATCCTGGGCGGGGAGCTGTTTTTT. Its protein is CASNEILGGELFF.